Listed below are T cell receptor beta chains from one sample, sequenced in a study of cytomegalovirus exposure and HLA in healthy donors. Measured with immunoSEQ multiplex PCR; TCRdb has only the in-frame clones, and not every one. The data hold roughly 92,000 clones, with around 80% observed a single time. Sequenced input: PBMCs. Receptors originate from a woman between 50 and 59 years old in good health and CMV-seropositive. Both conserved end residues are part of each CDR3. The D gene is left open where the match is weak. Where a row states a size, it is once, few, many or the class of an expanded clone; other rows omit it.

CASSSVGPGNTIYF | TGTGCCAGCAGCTCGGTGGGGCCTGGAAACACCATATATTTT | TRBV5-4 | - | TRBJ1-3 | -
CSARTGINTEAFF | TGCAGCGCAAGGACAGGGATTAACACTGAAGCTTTCTTT | TRBV29-1 | TRBD1 | TRBJ1-1 | -
CASSFTRGGPDGYTF | TGTGCCAGCAGCTTTACCCGGGGGGGTCCCGATGGCTACACCTTC | TRBV5-4 | - | TRBJ1-2 | -
CAWSADRRTEAFF | TGTGCCTGGAGTGCGGACAGGAGGACTGAAGCTTTCTTT | TRBV7-3 | TRBD1 | TRBJ1-1 | -
CASSLLAPNEQFF | TGTGCCAGCAGTTTGTTGGCTCCCAATGAGCAGTTCTTC | TRBV27 | - | TRBJ2-1 | -
CASSPGWQGNQPQHF | TGTGCCAGCAGCCCCGGCTGGCAGGGGAATCAGCCCCAGCATTTT | TRBV6-5 | - | TRBJ1-5 | few
CASSTAGEGKLFF | TGTGCCAGCTCGACCGCTGGGGAGGGGAAACTGTTTTTT | TRBV6-1 | - | TRBJ1-4 | -
CASSLQQGDQETQYF | TGTGCCAGTAGTTTACAACAGGGGGACCAAGAGACCCAGTACTTC | TRBV19 | TRBD1 | TRBJ2-5 | -
CASSRWAGSYNEQFF | TGTGCCAGCAGTAGATGGGCAGGGTCCTACAATGAGCAGTTCTTC | TRBV2 | - | TRBJ2-1 | -
CASRVSPNQPQHF | TGTGCCAGCCGGGTTAGTCCCAATCAGCCCCAGCATTTT | TRBV6-5 | - | TRBJ1-5 | -
CASRSTGTSGSAQFF | TGTGCCAGCAGGTCAACCGGGACTAGCGGGTCCGCGCAGTTCTTC | TRBV11-3 | TRBD2 | TRBJ2-1 | few
CASSRGLAGGYQETQYF | TGTGCCAGCAGCCGTGGACTAGCGGGGGGGTACCAAGAGACCCAGTACTTC | TRBV2 | TRBD2 | TRBJ2-5 | -
CASSLSGGLNQPQHF | TGTGCCAGCAGCTTGTCTGGGGGCCTCAATCAGCCCCAGCATTTT | TRBV5-4 | - | TRBJ1-5 | -
CASTPGGILEFF | TGTGCCAGCACACCTGGAGGGATCCTCGAGTTCTTC | TRBV2 | - | TRBJ2-1 | -
CASSLPGGKQFF | TGTGCCAGCAGCTTACCTGGGGGCAAGCAGTTCTTC | TRBV28 | - | TRBJ2-1 | -
CASSLFLAGGQETQYF | TGTGCCAGCAGTTTATTTCTAGCGGGAGGGCAAGAGACCCAGTACTTC | TRBV28 | TRBD2 | TRBJ2-5 | once
CASSLPLTSGTPRYEQYF | TGTGCCAGCAGCTTGCCCCTCACATCCGGGACTCCTCGCTACGAGCAGTACTTC | TRBV5-6 | - | TRBJ2-7 | -
CASSVYGGRAYNEQFF | TGTGCCAGCAGCGTATATGGCGGGAGGGCCTACAATGAGCAGTTCTTC | TRBV9 | TRBD2 | TRBJ2-1 | few
CASSSGQGWYTEAFF | TGTGCCAGCAGCTCGGGACAGGGCTGGTACACTGAAGCTTTCTTT | TRBV5-6 | TRBD1 | TRBJ1-1 | -
CASSPGQGRRNTEAFF | TGTGCCAGCAGCCCCGGACAGGGTAGGAGGAACACTGAAGCTTTCTTT | TRBV13 | TRBD1 | TRBJ1-1 | -
CASSDPGGQNEQFF | TGCGCCAGCAGTGACCCTGGGGGACAGAATGAGCAGTTCTTC | TRBV10-1 | TRBD1 | TRBJ2-1 | -
CASSEKSEVYSGNTIYF | TGTGCCAGCAGTGAAAAGTCTGAGGTATACTCTGGAAACACCATATATTTT | TRBV6-1 | - | TRBJ1-3 | -
CASSWGRAYEQYF | TGTGCCAGCAGCTGGGGGAGGGCCTACGAGCAGTACTTC | TRBV5-6 | TRBD2 | TRBJ2-7 | -